This TCR beta chain was sequenced in a study of blood T cell repertoires in COVID-19. Study at large: Samples taken during acute and convalescent COVID-19 were collected in the United States, Italy and Spain. From T cells, B-cell-depleted T cells, or PBMCs came the material, which was cDNA or gDNA.

This CDR3 spans 13 amino acids. Unmatched junction bases numbered 6, after V lost 5 bases and J lost 7 bases. Germline V gives CDR1 SEHNR, CDR2 FQNEAQ (reference sequence). Source study methods: Amplification of reference gene primers provided the estimated nucleated cell counts. Method: immunoSEQ multiplex PCR; TCRdb's copy keeps in-frame clones and lacks some. V, J and clone size were drawn from that table, and D and trimming were deduced from the DNA. Of some 38,000 clones in the sample, approximately 80% were seen once. Sequencing used peripheral blood. The sequence came from a man in his 70s with acute or convalescent COVID-19. The V call is TRBV7-9, the J call TRBJ2-5; 8 bases align to TRBD1. As DNA, the CDR3 is TGTGCCAGCAGCCCGACAGGGGTAGGGACCCAGTACTTC. Residues: CASSPTGVGTQYF.